These 21 T cell receptor beta chains were sequenced from one sample in a study of OX40 agonist ivuxolimab in advanced cancers. Some clones are missing from TCRdb's copy, which holds only in-frame ones; the method was immunoSEQ multiplex PCR. This repertoire shows about 79,000 clones, roughly 94% found once; its top ten account for over 8.5%. The sample in question was CD4+ or CD8+ T cells sorted from blood, obtained in a trial of the OX40 agonist ivuxolimab. These receptors originate from an adult with an advanced solid tumor such as melanoma, head and neck, liver or kidney cancer.

The chain links TRBV27 to TRBJ2-7, with D perhaps TRBD1 or TRBD2 (6 bases each). Germline V lookup: CDR1 MNHEY, CDR2 SMNVEV (reference sequence). Trimming shortened V by 7 bases and J by 6 bases, and 25 bases separated the two germline ends. The CDR3 spans 16 residues. The chain's CDR3 is CASNRGGAGVGVEQYF. DNA for the CDR3: TGTGCCAGCAACAGAGGCGGGGCAGGGGTGGGTGTCGAGCAGTACTTC.

This clone was observed a single time. The gene calls are TRBV7-9 and TRBJ2-5; no clear D. This CDR3 contains 14 residues. Trimming pared 5 bases from V and 0 bases from J, leaving 10 bases between. Germline values: CDR1 SEHNR, CDR2 FQNEAQ (reference sequence). CDR3 protein: CASSPPRDQETQYF. CDR3 bases: TGTGCCAGCAGCCCACCCCGAGACCAAGAGACCCAGTACTTC.

V is TRBV15 and J is TRBJ2-7; 7 bases are shared with TRBD1. Looked up from germline, CDR1 is LNHNV and CDR2 is YYDKDF (reference sequence). The V segment lost 5 bases and the J segment 3 bases; nucleotides outside the gene matches: 4. CDR3 length: 13 amino acids. CDR3 sequence: CATSRTGLYEQYF. The DNA of the CDR3 is TGTGCCACCAGCCGGACAGGTCTCTACGAGCAGTACTTC.

The chain recombines TRBV7-7 with TRBJ2-7; maybe TRBD1 (5 bases). The CDR3 has 15 amino acids. Germline V gene lookup returns CDR1 SSHAT and CDR2 FNYEAQ (reference sequence). Trimming took off 5 bases at V and 3 bases at J, with 17 bases between the two ends. CDR3 DNA: TGTGCCAGCAGCCCGGAGATCAGGGCGTACTACGAGCAGTACTTC. Protein: CASSPEIRAYYEQYF. Supplemented by reference TRBV7-7 and TRBJ2-7, the full variable domain reads GAGVSQSPRYKVTKRGQDVTLRCDPISSHATLYWYQQALGQGPEFLTYFNYEAQPDKSGLPSDRFSAERPEGSISTLTIQRTEQRDSAMYRCASSPEIRAYYEQYFGPGTRLTVT.

V is TRBV21-1 and J is TRBJ2-1; the D segment call TRBD1 is taken from the table without a DNA check. TRBV21-1 is noted as a pseudogene. The length of the CDR3 is 16 residues. In nucleotides, the CDR3 is TGTGCCAGCAGCCGCCGCCGAAGGACACCGTACAATGAGCAGTTCTTC. This encodes CASSRRRRTPYNEQFF.

The CDR3 coding sequence is TGTGCCAGCAGCCCCGGGACGATGGGGTACTCCTACGAGCAGTACTTC. It translates to CASSPGTMGYSYEQYF. The J gene is TRBJ2-7, the V gene TRBV11-2; D is tentatively TRBD1 or TRBD2 (5 bases each). Germline assignment: CDR1 SGHAT and CDR2 FQNNGV. The CDR3 contains 16 residues. V gave up 5 bases and J gave up 0 bases, with 17 bases separating them.

The table lists this clone with a count of one. The V call is TRBV5-1, the J call TRBJ2-1, with 7 positions matching TRBD2. The CDR3 runs to 15 residues. Per germline, CDR1 SGHRS and CDR2 YFSETQ. The J segment lost 8 bases and the V segment lost 4 bases, leaving 12 bases of the junction unmatched. The CDR3 DNA reads TGCGCCAGCAGCCAAGGGTGGGGAGGGACGGATGAGCAGTTCTTC. Protein product: CASSQGWGGTDEQFF.

The chain has TRBV4-1 and TRBJ2-1, with D perhaps matching TRBD2 (6 bases). V was pared by 1 base and J by 13 bases, with 14 bases between. The CDR3 is made up of 13 amino acids. Germline assignment: CDR1 MGHRA and CDR2 YSYEKL. For the CDR3, the DNA is TGCGCCAGCAGCCAAGTAGGGGACGGGGGACAGTTCTTC. Its translation: CASSQVGDGGQFF.

The CDR3 nucleotides read TGTGCCAGCCGCACCCCACAGGGAAGCCAAGAGACCCAGTACTTC. It specifies CASRTPQGSQETQYF. The rearrangement links TRBV28 to TRBJ2-5, with a tentative D call TRBD1 (6 bases). The germline gives CDR1 MDHEN, CDR2 SYDVKM. This CDR3 contains 15 residues. V gave up 8 bases and J gave up 1 base, with 17 bases separating them. Complete variable domain (other parts from reference TRBV28 and TRBJ2-5): DVKVTQSSRYLVKRTGEKVFLECVQDMDHENMFWYRQDPGLGLRLIYFSYDVKMKEKGDIPEGYSVSREKKERFSLILESASTNQTSMYLCASRTPQGSQETQYFGPGTRLLVL.

V and J are TRBV23-1 and TRBJ2-2; 7 bases are shared with TRBD1. TRBV23-1 is treated as an ORF (open reading frame) with a function not yet certain. J was trimmed by 4 bases and V by 1 base; bases with no gene match: 6. The CDR3 runs 16 residues. CDR3 coding DNA: TGCGCCAGCAGTCAATGGGACAGCCACTCCACCGGGGAGCTGTTTTTT. Amino acids: CASSQWDSHSTGELFF.

The V gene is TRBV2, the J gene TRBJ1-2; 11 bases match TRBD1. V lost 0 bases and J lost 8; bases outside the gene matches: 8. The germline CDR1 and CDR2 sequences are SNHLY and FYNNEI. The CDR3 runs 16 residues. Here the CDR3 DNA reads TGTGCCAGCAGTGAAGCGCCTAGGACAGGGGGCGCAGGCTACACCTTC. Protein sequence: CASSEAPRTGGAGYTF.

The chain recombines TRBV6-6 with TRBJ1-1; 7 bases are a match to TRBD1. Germline trimming cut 5 bases from V and 4 bases from J; bases unmatched to any gene: 10. CDR1 is MNHNY and CDR2 is SVGAGI in the germline V gene (reference sequence). The length of the CDR3 is 15 residues. The CDR3 DNA sequence: TGTGCCAGCAGTCACCTTACAGGGGAGAGCACTGAAGCTTTCTTT. The encoded protein is CASSHLTGESTEAFF.

J is TRBJ2-7 and V is TRBV4-2; a weak D match, TRBD2 (6 bases). This CDR3 comprises 13 residues. CDR1 LGHNA and CDR2 YNFKEQ come from the germline V gene. V shed 1 base and J shed 5 bases, with 9 bases lying between them. Here the CDR3 reads CASSQGGEDEQYF. CDR3 sequence (DNA): TGTGCCAGCAGCCAAGGGGGGGAGGACGAGCAGTACTTC.

V gene TRBV7-9 combines with J gene TRBJ1-4, with D possibly TRBD1 on 5 matching bases. There are 17 residues in the CDR3. V lost 4 bases to trimming and J lost 4 bases, with 19 bases between them. Germline CDR1 is SEHNR and CDR2 is FQNEAQ (reference sequence). CDR3 in DNA: TGTGCCAGCAGCTCATCAAGCGAGGGACCGAGTAATGAAAAACTGTTTTTT. Amino acids: CASSSSSEGPSNEKLFF.

J is TRBJ1-5 and V is TRBV6-8, with D uncertain. This CDR3 has 13 amino acids. Germline lookup yields CDR1 MNHGY and CDR2 SAAAGT. Between the trimmed V and J ends, which lost 6 bases and 9 bases, there was a span of 15 bases. The CDR3: CASSPDNSGPQHF. CDR3 DNA sequence: TGTGCCAGCAGCCCCGACAATAGTGGGCCCCAGCATTTT.

In its sample, this clone was seen once. The J gene is TRBJ1-5, the V gene TRBV7-9; D is ambiguous. The CDR3 is made up of 12 amino acids. CDR1 is SEHNR and CDR2 is FQNEAQ in the germline V gene (reference sequence). Trimming took off 1 base at V and 6 bases at J, with 4 bases between the two ends. The CDR3 sequence is CASSLGVQPQHF. The CDR3 nucleotides read TGTGCCAGCAGCTTAGGAGTTCAGCCCCAGCATTTT.

The chain is built from TRBV5-1 and TRBJ1-1, with 12 bases identical to TRBD1. V was clipped by 7 bases and J by 3 bases; unmatched bases: 16. CDR3 length: 18 amino acids. Germline values: CDR1 SGHRS, CDR2 YFSETQ. CDR3 DNA: TGCGCCAGCCACCGTGGGACAGGGGGCCTGGCTGGGGACACTGAAGCTTTCTTT. Amino acid sequence: CASHRGTGGLAGDTEAFF.

The V and J genes are TRBV27 and TRBJ2-7, with D perhaps matching TRBD1 or TRBD2 (5 bases each). Trimming took off 8 bases at V and 2 bases at J, with 16 bases between the two ends. Per the germline V gene, CDR1 is MNHEY and CDR2 is SMNVEV (reference sequence). The CDR3 spans 14 residues. The CDR3 DNA reads as TGTGCCAGCGCATCCGGGACCGCTACCTACGAGCAGTACTTC. It codes for CASASGTATYEQYF.

The V gene is TRBV11-2, the J gene TRBJ1-2; TRBD1 is a possible D gene (6 bases). This CDR3 is 14 amino acids long. Germline V CDR1 and CDR2: SGHAT, FQNNGV. V was clipped by 3 bases and J by 2 bases, with 10 bases between them. In DNA form, the CDR3 reads TGTGCCAGCAGCTTTGTCGACAGGAACTATGGCTACACCTTC. Translating gives CASSFVDRNYGYTF.

The chain has TRBV14 and TRBJ2-7; 10 nucleotides match TRBD2. The germline V gene encodes CDR1 SGHDN and CDR2 FVKESK. V lost 6 bases to trimming and J lost 0 bases; unmatched junction nucleotides: 2. The CDR3 loop spans 14 amino acids. In DNA form, the CDR3 reads TGTGCCAGCAGGGTAGCGGGAGGCTCCTACGAGCAGTACTTC. Protein sequence: CASRVAGGSYEQYF.

The V and J genes are TRBV15 and TRBJ1-5; D not certain. V was shortened by 4 bases and J by 0 bases, with 7 bases between the two germline ends. The CDR3 has 14 residues. Germline V CDR1 and CDR2: LNHNV, YYDKDF (reference sequence). CDR3 coding DNA: TGTGCCACCAGCATTGGAGTTAGCAATCAGCCCCAGCATTTT. Translation gives CATSIGVSNQPQHF.